In its sample, the clone carrying this TCR beta chain was seen many times. Its target is unknown. PCR was performed a second time for roughly 6 to 12 cycles using a sample-barcoded 5' primer and a J-beta primer mix. TCRdb analysed the 5' RACE reads with MiXCR anew, one entry per CDR3 protein. Among roughly 1,700,000 distinct CDR3 sequences listed, roughly 28% were seen once. This specimen belongs to a study of blood T cells in healthy people across ages. General observations from the study: There was no known CMV status for donors, so expanded clonotype changes were possibly confounded.

J was trimmed by 1 base and V by 6 bases; bases with no gene match: 0. The length of the CDR3 is 14 residues. Per germline, CDR1 MNHEY and CDR2 SVGAGI. The V gene is TRBV6-5, the J gene TRBJ2-7, with TRBD2 matching 13 bases. Sequencing was carried out using blood. The receptor's source is a young woman in good health. CDR3 residues: CASRGLAGSYEQYF. The CDR3 DNA reads as TGTGCCAGCAGGGGACTAGCGGGATCCTACGAGCAGTACTTC.